One T cell receptor beta chain is described in this entry. Its antigen is not identified. Participants with hyperthyroidism, aged 18 to 65, were newly diagnosed with under 2 months' duration. This record comes from a study of Graves' ophthalmopathy and Graves' hyperthyroidism. Overall study results and limits: As the model predicted ophthalmopathy progression, it achieved a sensitivity of roughly 69% and a specificity of approximately 72%.

As the template, RNA transcripts were used to amplify TCR beta CDR3 regions. First-round RT-PCR with HTBI primers preceded a second-round multiplex PCR. Using its own MiXCR run on the multiplex PCR reads, TCRdb lists one record per CDR3 protein. The sample records 1 million to 1.3 million distinct CDR3 sequences, about two fifths being singletons. The CDR3 contains 12 residues. Germline CDR1 SGHNT, CDR2 YENEEA. Trimming pared 5 bases from V and 5 bases from J, leaving 10 bases between. The rearrangement joins TRBV11-3 to TRBJ2-7; the D gene is possibly TRBD2 (5 bases). The sequenced sample consisted of peripheral blood or thyroid tissue (not recorded which). This clonotype originated in an adult man with Graves' hyperthyroidism. CDR3 in amino acids: CASSVDSNEQYF. CDR3 DNA: TGTGCCAGCAGCGTGGACTCGAACGAGCAGTACTTC. Drawing the rest from reference TRBV11-3 and TRBJ2-7, the complete variable domain is EAGVVQSPRYKIIEKKQPVAFWCNPISGHNTLYWYLQNLGQGPELLIRYENEEAVDDSQLPKDRFSAERLKGVDSTLKIQPAELGDSAVYLCASSVDSNEQYFGPGTRLTVT.